This TCR beta chain appears in the sequencing data of a study of blood T cells in healthy people across ages. This clonotype has at least ten counts. A read error may account for a junction end that differs from germline. Then a second PCR, running about 7 to 11 cycles, was carried out with a sample-barcoded 5' primer and a J-beta primer mix. One entry per CDR3 protein, called by TCRdb with MiXCR from the 5' RACE reads. The profile covers approximately 1.5 million distinct CDR3 sequences, with approximately 39% appearing a single time and about 4% taken by the ten largest. This CDR3 region has 14 residues.

The TCR comes from a woman between 18 and 29 years old in good health. Sequenced input: blood. V and J are TRBV12-3 or TRBV12-4 and TRBJ2-4; 8 bases fit TRBD2. The CDR3 here is CASSLAGAKNIQYF. CDR3 DNA sequence: TGTGCCAGCAGCTTAGCGGGGGCCAAAAACATTCAGTACTTC.